Included here is one TCR beta chain sequence, with context. The antigen remains undetermined. Within the sample, other DNA sequences also encode this same CDR3. These data belong to a study of cytomegalovirus exposure and HLA in healthy donors. Whole-study results and caveats: When the data were analyzed later, several of the most significant clusters appeared to be linked to common viral pathogens.

CDR1 and CDR2 (germline): MNHEY, SVGAGI. The length of the CDR3 is 13 residues. After removal of 0 bases from V and 10 bases from J, the junction contained 3 bases not matched to a gene. PCR primers comprised 60 Vbeta and 13 Jbeta primers. Clones were read by immunoSEQ multiplex PCR, and TCRdb kept only the in-frame ones, dropping some. The data contain 150,000 to 200,000 clones, roughly nine tenths of them seen just once; the ten biggest clones take up around 0.99%. V and J are TRBV6-5 and TRBJ1-2; 9 bases align to TRBD1. This TCR derives from a boy younger than 10 in good health and CMV-seronegative. Sequenced: PBMCs. The CDR3 bases are TGTGCCAGCAGTTACTCGGGACAGGGCGACTACACCTTC. Protein sequence: CASSYSGQGDYTF.